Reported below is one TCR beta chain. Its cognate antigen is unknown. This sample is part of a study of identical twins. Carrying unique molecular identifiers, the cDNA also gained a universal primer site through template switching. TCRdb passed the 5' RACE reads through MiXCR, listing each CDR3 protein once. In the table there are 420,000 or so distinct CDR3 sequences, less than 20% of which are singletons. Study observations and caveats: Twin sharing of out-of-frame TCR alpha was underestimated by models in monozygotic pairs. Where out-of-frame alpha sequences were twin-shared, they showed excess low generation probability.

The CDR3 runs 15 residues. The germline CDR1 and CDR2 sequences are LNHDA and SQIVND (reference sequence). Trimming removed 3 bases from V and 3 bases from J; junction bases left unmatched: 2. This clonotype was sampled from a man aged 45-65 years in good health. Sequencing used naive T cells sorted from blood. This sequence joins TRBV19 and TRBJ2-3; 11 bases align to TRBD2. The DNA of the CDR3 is TGTGCCAGTAGTATTCTAGCGGGAGGAACAGATACGCAGTATTTT. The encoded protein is CASSILAGGTDTQYF.